Given below is one T cell receptor (beta chain) in context. This record comes from a study of blood T cell repertoires in COVID-19. Study overall: The samples span acute and convalescent COVID-19 from the United States, Italy and Spain. Sample material is recorded as cDNA or gDNA derived from T cells, B-cell-depleted T cells, or PBMCs.

The ends lost 7 bases at V and 5 bases at J; junction bases unmatched: 5. CDR1 SGHAT and CDR2 FQNNGV come from the germline V gene. This CDR3 spans 13 amino acids. How the authors handled the data: From reference gene primer amplification, estimates of nucleated cell counts were derived. Some clones are missing from TCRdb's copy, which holds only in-frame ones; the method was immunoSEQ multiplex PCR. That table gives V, J and clone size, and the DNA gave D and trimming. The sample lists fewer than 75,000 clones; roughly three quarters were seen once. The origin of this receptor is a woman aged 60 to 75 with acute or convalescent COVID-19. Sample: peripheral blood. The chain couples TRBV11-2 to TRBJ2-7; 10 bases map to TRBD1. Here the CDR3 DNA reads TGTGCCAGCACCAGGACAGGGGGGCACGAGCAGTACTTC. The encoded protein is CASTRTGGHEQYF.